The 25 T cell receptor beta chains presented below share a single source sample, sequenced in a study of T-cell reconstitution after alpha-beta-depleted transplantation in children. As it was prepared, the TCRbeta library received unique molecular identifiers. One entry per CDR3 protein results from TCRdb running MiXCR on the PCR reads. The sample lists 330,000 or so distinct CDR3 sequences, about a tenth occurring once. The starting material was PBMCs, obtained before TCRalphabeta/CD19-depleted stem cell transplant. The receptors were gathered from a boy under two years old with acute myeloid leukemia, due to receive a stem cell transplant.

This clonotype appeared many times. The rearrangement links TRBV9 to TRBJ2-1, with a weak D call TRBD2 (7 bases). Trimming removed 3 bases from V and 0 bases from J, with 22 bases in between. Germline values: CDR1 SGDLS, CDR2 YYNGEE. The CDR3 has 19 residues. Written as DNA, the CDR3 is TGTGCCAGCAGCGGTACAGGGTTGGCGGGGGACCTCTCCTACAATGAGCAGTTCTTC. Its protein is CASSGTGLAGDLSYNEQFF.

This clonotype was recorded at least ten times. The V gene is TRBV29-1, the J gene TRBJ2-4, with TRBD1 matching over 9 bases. The V segment lost 2 bases and the J segment 9 bases; nucleotides outside the gene matches: 11. Germline CDR1 SQVTM, CDR2 ANQGSEA. The CDR3 consists of 15 residues. CDR3 sequence (DNA): TGCAGCGTTGAACCACCCGGGACAGGGTGGGGCATTCAGTACTTC. Its translation is CSVEPPGTGWGIQYF.

This clonotype occurred a few times. The chain is built from TRBV6-1 and TRBJ2-7, with D possibly TRBD1 on 6 matching bases. Germline CDR1 is MNHNS and CDR2 is SASEGT. The CDR3 has 14 residues. Trimming cost V 6 bases and J 0 bases, with 12 bases left between them. Here the CDR3 reads CASRRNRDSYEQYF. The CDR3 nucleotides are TGTGCCAGCAGACGTAACAGGGACTCCTACGAGCAGTACTTC.

This clonotype was recorded many times. The genes are TRBV15 and TRBJ2-2, with 7 bases lining up with TRBD1. The CDR3 totals 16 residues. Per germline, CDR1 LNHNV and CDR2 YYDKDF (reference sequence). J lost 3 bases, V lost 2 bases, and 6 bases had no gene match. For the CDR3, the DNA is TGTGCCACCAGCAGACGAACAGGGGTGGACACCGGGGAGCTGTTTTTT. This translates into CATSRRTGVDTGELFF. The variable domain in full, completed from reference TRBV15 and TRBJ2-2, reads DAMVIQNPRYQVTQFGKPVTLSCSQTLNHNVMYWYQQKSSQAPKLLFHYYDKDFNNEADTPDNFQSRRPNTSFCFLDIRSPGLGDTAMYLCATSRRTGVDTGELFFGEGSRLTVL.

This clonotype has a handful of counts. V usage is TRBV6-1 and J usage is TRBJ1-5, with TRBD1 identical over 7 bases. The CDR3 spans 15 residues. The V and J ends lost 5 bases and 6 bases, in that order; junction bases with no gene match: 10. Germline CDR1 MNHNS, CDR2 SASEGT. CDR3 region: CASSQIRQGGQPQHF. The CDR3 bases are TGTGCCAGCAGTCAAATCAGGCAGGGGGGTCAGCCCCAGCATTTT.

This clonotype was seen at least ten times. The chain couples TRBV5-4 to TRBJ2-3, with D possibly being TRBD1 (6 bases). This CDR3 comprises 18 residues. Trimming pared 1 base from V and 0 bases from J, leaving 18 bases between. Germline V lookup: CDR1 SGHNT, CDR2 YYREEE (reference sequence). Written as DNA, the CDR3 is TGTGCCAGCAGCTTGAGTAGGTTGTCGAGGGGGAGCACAGATACGCAGTATTTT. Its translation is CASSLSRLSRGSTDTQYF.

This clonotype occurred many times. The chain uses TRBV5-6 and TRBJ2-2; 8 bases are a match to TRBD2. The CDR3 is 17 amino acids. Looked up from germline, CDR1 is SGHDT and CDR2 is YYEEEE. The V gene end was trimmed by 3 bases and the J gene end by 4 bases; junction bases not matched to a gene: 11. The CDR3 is CASSWKAGVLLTGELFF. The CDR3 nucleotides read TGTGCCAGCAGCTGGAAAGCGGGGGTCCTCCTCACCGGGGAGCTGTTTTTT.

In its sample, this clonotype was seen many times. The chain uses TRBV20-1 and TRBJ1-5; D possibly corresponds to TRBD1 (5 bases). The CDR3 runs 14 residues. The germline gives CDR1 DFQATT, CDR2 SNEGSKA (reference sequence). V was trimmed by 3 bases and J by 1 base, leaving 10 bases between them. CDR3 in amino acids: CSARGDSSNQPQHF. In DNA form, the CDR3 reads TGCAGTGCTAGGGGGGACTCAAGCAATCAGCCCCAGCATTTT.

This chain uses TRBV28 with TRBJ2-7; TRBD2 matches 8 bases. V shed 7 bases and J 4 bases; nucleotides not matched to a gene: 9. The germline gives CDR1 MDHEN, CDR2 SYDVKM. The CDR3 is 14 amino acids. CDR3 amino acids: CASTKSRGGYEQYF. In nucleotides, the CDR3 is TGTGCCAGCACCAAATCCCGGGGGGGGTACGAGCAGTACTTC.

This clonotype was seen ten or more times. The genes are TRBV10-3 and TRBJ2-7, with D unclear. Between the trimmed V and J ends, which lost 0 bases and 0 bases, there was a span of 9 bases. Per germline, CDR1 ENHRY and CDR2 SYGVKD. This CDR3 spans 15 amino acids. CDR3 coding DNA: TGTGCCATCAGTGAGTCGGACCGGTACTCCTACGAGCAGTACTTC. Its translation is CAISESDRYSYEQYF.

The chain carries TRBV21-1 and TRBJ2-5; TRBD2, the D gene given by the table, was not confirmed from the DNA. TRBV21-1 is a pseudogene segment. This CDR3 is built from 18 residues. CDR3 region: CASSKCRYSGALQETQYF. Here the CDR3 DNA reads TGTGCCAGCAGCAAATGTCGTTATAGCGGGGCATTACAAGAGACCCAGTACTTC.

Ten or more counts support this clonotype. This chain links TRBV15 with TRBJ1-5, with TRBD1 matching over 7 bases. V lost 6 bases, J lost 4 bases, and 9 bases stayed unmatched. This CDR3 has 15 residues. Germline CDR1 reads LNHNV; CDR2 reads YYDKDF (reference sequence). The chain's CDR3 is CATRPSRDRNQPQHF. Here the CDR3 DNA reads TGTGCCACCAGGCCGTCACGGGACAGAAATCAGCCCCAGCATTTT.

This clonotype was observed many times. The CDR3 sequence is CASSPRGPGELFF. CDR3 DNA: TGTGCCAGCTCACCACGGGGACCCGGGGAGCTGTTTTTT. The rearrangement links TRBV18 to TRBJ2-2; D may be TRBD1 or TRBD2 (5 bases each). This CDR3 region has 13 residues. Trimming shortened V by 1 base and J by 6 bases, and 6 bases separated the two germline ends. Germline V gene sequence: CDR1 KGHSH, CDR2 LQKENI.

The chain carries TRBV20-1 and TRBJ2-3; a possible D gene is TRBD1 (5 bases). CDR3 length: 16 residues. CDR1 and CDR2 from the germline V gene are DFQATT and SNEGSKA (reference sequence). The V end was cut by 6 bases, the J end by 9 bases, with 28 bases between. The CDR3 DNA follows: TGCAGTGCGCGGAAGTATCAGGGTGAAAATAAGGTGACGCAGTATTTT. It translates to CSARKYQGENKVTQYF.

This clonotype occurred a few times. V and J are TRBV7-4 and TRBJ2-5; D possibly corresponds to TRBD2 (5 bases). Germline CDR1 SGHVT, CDR2 SQSDAQ. The CDR3 consists of 15 residues. V gave up 2 bases and J gave up 2 bases, with 12 bases separating them. CDR3 nucleotides: TGTGCCAGCAGCTTATCGGCGGGTCTGCAAGAGACCCAGTACTTC. It encodes CASSLSAGLQETQYF.

This clonotype was observed at least ten times. The chain has TRBV15 and TRBJ1-1, with D unclear. CDR1 is LNHNV, CDR2 YYDKDF, per germline (reference sequence). The CDR3 runs to 12 residues. V was clipped by 8 bases and J by 2 bases, with 9 bases between them. This CDR3 is CATSTFNTEAFF. Written as DNA, the CDR3 is TGTGCCACCTCGACATTTAACACTGAAGCTTTCTTT.

The chain has TRBV30 and TRBJ2-7; 10 nucleotides match TRBD1. Germline CDR1 is GTSNPN and CDR2 is SVGIG (reference sequence). The J segment lost 2 bases and the V segment lost 2 bases, leaving 6 bases of the junction unmatched. The CDR3 extends over 15 amino acids. The CDR3 DNA reads as TGTGCCTGGAGTACCCCCGGGACAGGGGCCTACGAGCAGTACTTC. Translation: CAWSTPGTGAYEQYF.

This clonotype has at least ten counts. The gene calls are TRBV7-2 and TRBJ2-7; no definite D call. The V end was cut by 1 base, the J end by 1 base, with 8 bases between. From germline, CDR1 is SGHTA and CDR2 FQGNSA. The CDR3 spans 14 residues. The CDR3 region is CASSLGRSSYEQYF. The DNA of the CDR3 is TGTGCCAGCAGCTTAGGCAGGTCATCCTACGAGCAGTACTTC. Full variable domain (missing parts from reference TRBV7-2 and TRBJ2-7): GAGVSQSPSNKVTEKGKDVELRCDPISGHTALYWYRQSLGQGLEFLIYFQGNSAPDKSGLPSDRFSAERTGGSVSTLTIQRTQQEDSAVYLCASSLGRSSYEQYFGPGTRLTVT.

This clonotype was seen at least ten times. This rearrangement joins TRBV10-3 to TRBJ1-2; 8 bases line up with TRBD1. Trimming cost V 10 bases and J 7 bases; bases outside gene matches: 23. The CDR3 spans 17 residues. The V gene's germline CDR1 is ENHRY and CDR2 SYGVKD. CDR3 in amino acids: CANQGRGTGERWSGYTF. The CDR3 nucleotides are TGTGCCAACCAGGGGCGAGGGACAGGAGAGAGATGGAGTGGCTACACCTTC.

This clonotype showed up many times. The chain carries TRBV11-2 and TRBJ2-1; a possible D gene is TRBD1 (6 bases). Trimming took off 2 bases at V and 8 bases at J, with 13 bases between the two ends. CDR1 is SGHAT and CDR2 is FQNNGV in the germline V gene. The CDR3 covers 14 residues. The CDR3 bases are TGTGCCAGCAGCTTATTCCAGGGGTACGATGAGCAGTTCTTC. Its protein product is CASSLFQGYDEQFF.

This clonotype came up many times. The chain is built from TRBV3-1 and TRBJ1-2, with D possibly matching TRBD1 (6 bases). Germline loops: CDR1 LGHDT, CDR2 YNNKEL (reference sequence). The CDR3 runs to 15 residues. V shed 4 bases and J shed 4 bases, with 16 bases lying between them. Written as DNA, the CDR3 is TGTGCCAGCAGCCCCGGGGGCAGGGGAATCTATGGCTACACCTTC. It codes for CASSPGGRGIYGYTF.

This clonotype was seen at least ten times. The chain couples TRBV20-1 to TRBJ2-7; D is possibly TRBD2 (5 bases). This CDR3 spans 11 amino acids. V was shortened by 3 bases and J by 2 bases, with 5 bases between the two germline ends. Germline loops: CDR1 DFQATT, CDR2 SNEGSKA (reference sequence). Here the CDR3 reads CSAREAYEQYF. In nucleotides, the CDR3 is TGCAGTGCTAGGGAGGCCTACGAGCAGTACTTC.

Ten or more counts support this clonotype. V and J are TRBV5-1 and TRBJ2-7; no clear D gene. The CDR3 runs to 14 residues. CDR1 is SGHRS and CDR2 is YFSETQ in the germline V gene. Between the trimmed V and J ends, which lost 1 base and 7 bases, there was a span of 15 bases. The CDR3 DNA reads TGCGCCAGCAGCTTGAGGTGGCGATCGAGGGAGCAGTACTTC. Translated: CASSLRWRSREQYF.

This clonotype was observed at least ten times. This chain joins TRBV10-3 and TRBJ2-1, with unresolved D. The CDR3 has 13 residues. Germline-derived CDR1 and CDR2 are ENHRY and SYGVKD. Trimming took off 10 bases at V and 0 bases at J, with 10 bases between the two ends. The CDR3 loop reads CATQESSYNEQFF. CDR3 bases: TGTGCCACCCAGGAGTCCTCCTACAATGAGCAGTTCTTC.

This clonotype was counted at least ten times. V and J are TRBV27 and TRBJ2-7, with 7 nucleotides matching TRBD1. The CDR3 runs 15 residues. Trimming took 2 bases from V and 5 from J; bases not matched to a gene: 9. CDR1 MNHEY and CDR2 SMNVEV come from the germline V gene (reference sequence). In DNA form, the CDR3 reads TGTGCCAGCAGTTTAAAGGGGGCAGGGATACACGAGCAGTACTTC. It specifies CASSLKGAGIHEQYF.